The sequence of this T cell receptor (beta chain) was determined in a study of blood T cells in healthy people across ages. For the second PCR, which ran for about 6 to 12 cycles, a sample-barcoded 5' primer and a J-beta primer mix were used. MiXCR, applied by TCRdb to the 5' RACE reads, yields one record per CDR3 protein. The table includes over a million distinct CDR3 sequences, 35% to 45% detected once. This clonotype was detected a few times. The source material was blood. This clonotype was obtained from a woman under 30 in good health.

CDR3 bases: TGTGCCAGCAGTGGTGGGGACACCGGGGAGCTGTTTTTT. Translation: CASSGGDTGELFF. This chain uses TRBV6-1 with TRBJ2-2; D is unresolved. CDR1 and CDR2 from the germline V gene are MNHNS and SASEGT. V lost 4 bases, J lost 3 bases, and 6 bases lay in between. The CDR3 has 13 residues.